This TCR beta chain stems from a study of regulatory T cells in long-lasting Graves disease. Study-level points and caveats: Favored usage of TRBV28, TRBJ1-2 and TRBJ2-5 was recorded in persistent disease.

V was pared by 2 bases and J by 4 bases, with 23 bases between. CDR1 and CDR2 (germline): MNHEY, SMNVEV (reference sequence). This CDR3 has 18 residues. Both iRepertoire HTBI primers and Arm-PCR of CDR3 regions were used to build the TCR beta libraries. TCRdb redid the calling of the multiplex PCR reads with MiXCR, one entry per CDR3 protein. This table has roughly 610,000 distinct CDR3 sequences, about 16% appearing once. This clonotype was recorded at least ten times. The antigen is undetermined. This sample's time point: newly diagnosed GD, antithyroid drugs for less than 3 months. RNA isolated from PBMCs was used to make the TCR library. This sample was shared with a second study, whose subject was T cells in Graves' hyperthyroidism and ophthalmopathy.

The sequence was collected from a man aged 18 to 35 with Graves disease. The input for sequencing was peripheral blood mononuclear cells (PBMCs), taken at new diagnosis, from a patient treated with antithyroid drugs. The chain joins TRBV27 to TRBJ1-2; D perhaps matches TRBD1 (6 bases). The CDR3 is CASSLGGPAFAGPYGYTF. In DNA, the CDR3 is TGTGCCAGCAGTTTAGGGGGCCCGGCCTTTGCGGGCCCCTATGGCTACACCTTC.